In this sample, the clone carrying this T cell receptor (beta chain) turned up once. These data originate in a study of T cells in localized non-small cell lung cancer. Only in-frame clones appear in the TCRdb table, and some are missing; sequencing was by immunoSEQ multiplex PCR. The sample contains 20,000 to 25,000 clones, roughly nine tenths of which appear only once. Unmatched junction bases numbered 11, after V lost 4 bases and J lost 3 bases. Germline V gene lookup returns CDR1 SGHRS and CDR2 YFSETQ. The CDR3 length is 17 residues. The TCR sequence derives from a man aged 40-75 years with stage II squamous cell lung carcinoma. This chain connects TRBV5-1 to TRBJ1-5, with TRBD1 identical over 9 bases. The material was PBMCs, obtained before any cancer treatment. This CDR3 reads CASSPYPGQGYNQPQHF. In DNA, the CDR3 is TGCGCCAGCAGCCCTTATCCGGGACAGGGTTACAATCAGCCCCAGCATTTT. The variable domain in full, with the rest retrieved from reference TRBV5-1 and TRBJ1-5, is KAGVTQTPRYLIKTRGQQVTLSCSPISGHRSVSWYQQTPGQGLQFLFEYFSETQRNKGNFPGRFSGRQFSNSRSEMNVSTLELGDSALYLCASSPYPGQGYNQPQHFGDGTRLSIL.